These T cell receptor beta chains were read from a single sample in a study of T cells in Graves' hyperthyroidism and ophthalmopathy. TCRdb reprocessed the multiplex PCR reads with MiXCR, giving one entry per CDR3 protein. Of around 450,000 distinct CDR3 sequences listed, more than 15% are singletons. The specimen was blood. The receptors originated from a woman aged 18-30 years with Graves' hyperthyroidism. Both conserved end residues are part of each CDR3. D genes are given only for firm matches. The size entry is marked missing in some rows and otherwise reads once, few, many or a size class.

NA,TRBJ1-3,TRBV5-4,few,CASSLEGHNSGNTIYF,TGTGCCAGCAGCTTGGAAGGACACAACTCTGGAAACACCATATATTTT
NA,TRBJ2-1,TRBV10-3,NA,CAIRGTGFNEQFF,TGTGCCATCAGGGGTACAGGGTTCAATGAGCAGTTCTTC
TRBD2,TRBJ2-7,TRBV7-2,many,CASSRLAGSYEQYF,TGTGCCAGCAGCCGACTAGCGGGGTCATACGAGCAGTACTTC
TRBD2,TRBJ2-1,TRBV7-9,NA,CASSTTSGGDNEQFF,TGTGCTAGCAGCACCACTAGCGGGGGTGACAATGAGCAGTTCTTC
NA,TRBJ1-6,TRBV6-1,NA,CASKSESSYNSPLHF,TGTGCCAGCAAATCCGAAAGCTCCTATAATTCACCCCTCCACTTT
NA,TRBJ2-7,TRBV3-1,few,CASSQEGWARDF,TGTGCCAGCAGCCAAGAAGGGTGGGCGAGAGACTTC
TRBD1,TRBJ2-4,TRBV28,many,CASSDNRGLAKNIQYF,TGTGCCAGCAGTGACAACAGGGGTTTAGCCAAAAACATTCAGTACTTC
NA,TRBJ1-5,TRBV19,NA,CASSSGRGNQPQHF,TGTGCCAGTAGTTCAGGGCGAGGCAATCAGCCCCAGCATTTT
NA,TRBJ1-1,TRBV5-8,few,CASSLLLRRDTEAFF,TGTGCCAGCAGCCTCCTCCTAAGGAGGGATACTGAAGCTTTCTTT
TRBD1,TRBJ1-3,TRBV9,NA,CASSVGGGGYEISGNTIYF,TGTGCCAGCAGCGTTGGTGGAGGGGGCTATGAAATCTCTGGAAACACCATATATTTT
NA,TRBJ2-1,TRBV9,many,CASSVVGSYNEQFF,TGTGCCAGCAGCGTAGTTGGCTCCTACAATGAGCAGTTCTTC
NA,TRBJ2-7,TRBV5-6,few,CASSSGYGTANIYEQYF,TGTGCCAGCAGCTCCGGATACGGGACGGCTAATATCTACGAGCAGTACTTC
NA,TRBJ1-3,TRBV27,NA,CASSPDFSGNTIYF,TGTGCCAGCAGCCCGGATTTCTCTGGAAACACCATATATTTT
NA,TRBJ2-5,TRBV4-1,NA,CASSQGVSNDRETQYF,TGCGCCAGCAGCCAAGGAGTGTCTAACGATAGGGAGACCCAGTACTTC
NA,TRBJ1-2,TRBV5-6,NA,CASSTSKNYGYTF,TGTGCCAGCAGCACGTCAAAGAACTATGGCTACACCTTC
NA,TRBJ1-6,TRBV27,few,CASSFLGQYNSPLHF,TGTGCCAGCAGTTTCCTCGGACAGTATAATTCACCCCTCCACTTT
NA,TRBJ2-5,TRBV7-2,many,CASSLVAGSQETQYF,TGTGCCAGCAGCTTAGTGGCAGGGTCACAAGAGACCCAGTACTTC
NA,TRBJ2-2,TRBV28,few,CASTPRWAANTGELFF,TGTGCCAGCACCCCGAGGTGGGCGGCGAACACCGGGGAGCTGTTTTTT
NA,TRBJ1-5,TRBV6-2/TRBV6-3,many,CASSYGTSLYSNQPQHF,TGTGCCAGCAGTTACGGGACCTCATTGTATAGCAATCAGCCCCAGCATTTT
TRBD1,TRBJ2-7,TRBV6-1,many,CASTGTGGYEQYF,TGTGCCAGCACAGGGACAGGGGGCTACGAGCAGTACTTC
TRBD1,TRBJ1-3,TRBV19,NA,CASSWDRTSGNTIYF,TGTGCCAGTAGTTGGGACAGGACTTCTGGAAACACCATATATTTT
TRBD2,TRBJ2-7,TRBV7-2,NA,CASSPGTSGSFGAAEQYF,TGTGCCAGCAGCCCAGGGACTAGCGGGAGCTTCGGTGCGGCCGAGCAGTACTTC
TRBD1,TRBJ1-2,TRBV7-8,NA,CASSPPAGQGRYGYTF,TGTGCCAGCAGCCCCCCTGCGGGACAGGGTCGCTATGGCTACACCTTC
NA,TRBJ1-4,TRBV28,many,CASIPTAFNEKLFF,TGTGCCAGCATCCCGACAGCCTTTAATGAAAAACTGTTTTTT
NA,TRBJ2-5,TRBV29-1,many,CSVEDHTIPDKRETQYF,TGCAGCGTTGAAGATCACACGATCCCCGATAAGAGAGAGACCCAGTACTTC
TRBD1,TRBJ2-2,TRBV7-6,NA,CASSSVRGQGVTGELFF,TGTGCCAGCAGCTCAGTTCGGGGACAGGGCGTCACCGGGGAGCTGTTTTTT
NA,TRBJ2-1,TRBV7-2,many,CASSSGGEQFF,TGTGCCAGCAGCTCCGGCGGTGAGCAGTTCTTC
NA,TRBJ2-6,TRBV11-2,many,CASSLDPGTRSGANVLTF,TGTGCCAGCAGCTTAGACCCCGGAACGAGGTCTGGGGCCAACGTCCTGACTTTC
NA,TRBJ1-2,TRBV28,NA,CASSPGTSGRAEVGGDYGYTF,TGTGCCAGCAGTCCCGGGACTAGCGGGAGGGCCGAGGTCGGGGGCGACTATGGCTACACCTTC
NA,TRBJ1-5,TRBV28,many,CASSFQQIQPQHF,TGTGCCAGCAGTTTTCAGCAGATCCAGCCCCAGCATTTT
NA,TRBJ1-2,TRBV19,NA,CASREISRDGDGYTF,TGTGCCAGTAGGGAGATCTCCCGGGACGGGGATGGCTACACCTTC
NA,TRBJ2-4,TRBV7-2,few,CASSFDWDVGNIQYF,TGTGCCAGCAGCTTTGATTGGGATGTGGGGAACATTCAGTACTTC